The rows below give T cell receptor beta chains drawn from one sample of a study of T cells in Graves' hyperthyroidism and ophthalmopathy. TCRdb fed the multiplex PCR reads into MiXCR, producing one record per CDR3 protein. Altogether under 700,000 distinct CDR3 sequences are present, roughly a sixth being singletons, with the ten largest covering under 20%. The sequencing input was blood. All receptors derive from a woman aged 18-35 years with Graves' hyperthyroidism. The CDR3 runs from the conserved cysteine through the conserved F or W. A D gene is named only where the DNA matches it firmly. Not all rows give a size; the values are once, few, many and, for expanded clones, a class.

J gene | clone size | V gene | D gene | CDR3 DNA | CDR3 protein
TRBJ1-2 | few | TRBV5-1 | TRBD1 | TGCGCCAGCAGCCCGGAGGGACAGAGCTATAGCTACACCTTC | CASSPEGQSYSYTF
TRBJ2-7 | many | TRBV6-1 | - | TGTGCCAGCAGTGAAACGGACGGAAGCTACGAGCAGTACTTC | CASSETDGSYEQYF
TRBJ1-2 | few | TRBV19 | - | TGTGCCAGTAGTCCCAGCCCCAAGACAGTAAATCTCGGCTACACCTTC | CASSPSPKTVNLGYTF
TRBJ2-6 | many | TRBV20-1 | - | TGCAGTGCTAGTGTACACGCCTCTGGGGCCAACGTCCTGACTTTC | CSASVHASGANVLTF
TRBJ2-1 | many | TRBV29-1 | - | TGCAGCGCCAAGACAGGCACCTACAATGAGCAGTTCTTC | CSAKTGTYNEQFF
TRBJ2-3 | - | TRBV12-5 | - | TGTGCTAGTGGTCCGTGGGCCTTGTCCAGCACAGATACGCAGTATTTT | CASGPWALSSTDTQYF
TRBJ1-5 | many | TRBV20-1 | - | TGCAGTGCTCAGACACCGAATCAGCCCCAGCATTTT | CSAQTPNQPQHF
TRBJ2-7 | many | TRBV29-1 | TRBD1 | TGCAGCGTAACCGGGACAGCGATATACGAGCAGTACTTC | CSVTGTAIYEQYF
TRBJ2-5 | many | TRBV27 | - | TGTGCCAGCAGTTTGAGGACCCGGGAGCAAGAGACCCAGTACTTC | CASSLRTREQETQYF
TRBJ2-7 | many | TRBV2 | - | TGTGCCAGCGGACAGCTTGACGAGCAGTACTTC | CASGQLDEQYF
TRBJ1-2 | few | TRBV29-1 | - | TGCAGCGTTGAAAGTAACAGCCGCTATGGCTACACCTTC | CSVESNSRYGYTF
TRBJ1-1 | - | TRBV4-1 | - | TGCGCCAGCAGGTTCGGGGGGGAACTATTAGAAAACACTGAAGCTTTCTTT | CASRFGGELLENTEAFF
TRBJ1-2 | many | TRBV27 | TRBD1 | TGTGCCAGCAGCCCGAGAGCAGGACAGGGGAACTATGGCTACACCTTC | CASSPRAGQGNYGYTF
TRBJ2-7 | - | TRBV10-3 | - | TGTGCCATCAAAATACGCCTCTCCTACGAGCAGTACTTC | CAIKIRLSYEQYF
TRBJ1-5 | few | TRBV4-3 | TRBD1 | TGCGCCAGCAGCCAAGCACAGGGGGGTCAGCCCCAGCATTTT | CASSQAQGGQPQHF
TRBJ2-1 | - | TRBV24-1 | TRBD1 | TGTGCCACCAGTGATTTGCAGGGGGAAGTACATGAGCAGTTCTTC | CATSDLQGEVHEQFF
TRBJ2-1 | - | TRBV27 | - | TGTGCCAGCAGTACCAGACTACTCGACAATGAGCAGTTCTTC | CASSTRLLDNEQFF
TRBJ2-5 | - | TRBV24-1 | TRBD2 | TGTGCCACCAGTGATGTTACACTAGCGGGGGAGACCCAGTACTTC | CATSDVTLAGETQYF
TRBJ2-2 | - | TRBV7-8 | - | TGTGCCAGCAGCCAGGGGATCCCCGGCGGGGAGCTGTTTTTT | CASSQGIPGGELFF
TRBJ2-3 | many | TRBV7-9 | TRBD2 | TGTGCCAGCAGCTTAGATTTAGCGGGACCAGATACGCAGTATTTT | CASSLDLAGPDTQYF
TRBJ1-5 | many | TRBV4-2 | - | TGTGCCAGCAGCCAAGATCCGACGGGCAATCAGCCCCAGCATTTT | CASSQDPTGNQPQHF
TRBJ2-7 | once | TRBV28 | TRBD1 | TGTGCCAGCAGTAGAGAGGGGGCTGCCCACGAGCAGTACTTC | CASSREGAAHEQYF
TRBJ2-6 | few | TRBV3-1 | - | TGTGCCAGCAGCCAGAGACAGCAACATATCCCCTCTGGGGCCAACGTCCTGACTTTC | CASSQRQQHIPSGANVLTF
TRBJ1-5 | few | TRBV7-6 | TRBD1 | TGTGCCAGCAGGCCCCGGGACAGGGAATATCAGCCCCAGCATTTT | CASRPRDREYQPQHF
TRBJ1-4 | few | TRBV29-1 | - | TGCAGCGCTTTCAGGACAGACGATGAAAAACTGTTTTTT | CSAFRTDDEKLFF
TRBJ2-5 | - | TRBV19 | TRBD1 | TGTGCCAGTAGTAGAACCGGGACAGGGCCCTTGAAGACCCAGTACTTC | CASSRTGTGPLKTQYF
TRBJ2-6 | many | TRBV7-2 | TRBD1 | TGTGCCAGCAGCAGGCAGACAGGGTTGTTGGGAGGGGCCAACGTCCTGACTTTC | CASSRQTGLLGGANVLTF
TRBJ2-2 | many | TRBV11-3 | - | TGTGCCAGCAGCTCAGCGGGTGGCGGGGAGCTGTTTTTT | CASSSAGGGELFF
TRBJ2-7 | few | TRBV19 | - | TGTGCCAGTAGTATAGACCCAGGAGGCGAGCAGTACTTC | CASSIDPGGEQYF
TRBJ2-7 | few | TRBV20-1 | TRBD2 | TGCAGTGCTGAGAGCGGGAGGGCTTTGTATGAGCAGTACTTC | CSAESGRALYEQYF
TRBJ1-1 | - | TRBV13 | TRBD1 | TGTGCCAGCAGCGCTACCCCGGGACAGGGGGTGACCACTGAAGCTTTCTTT | CASSATPGQGVTTEAFF
TRBJ1-2 | few | TRBV4-1 | - | TGCGCCAGCAGCCAAGTCCCCTCAGAGGGTAACTATGGCTACACCTTC | CASSQVPSEGNYGYTF
TRBJ1-2 | - | TRBV10-3 | - | TGTGCCATCAGGGAAACTGCTAACTATGGCTACACCTTC | CAIRETANYGYTF
TRBJ2-2 | - | TRBV7-2 | - | TGTGCCAGCAGCTTAGAGTCCACCGGGGAGCTGTTTTTT | CASSLESTGELFF
TRBJ1-2 | few | TRBV7-9 | TRBD1 | TGTGCCAGCAGCTCTTCAGGGGGTGCTAACTATGGCTACACCTTC | CASSSSGGANYGYTF
TRBJ2-7 | - | TRBV30 | - | TGTGCCTGGTCACGGGGAACTAGTTACGAGCGGTACTTC | CAWSRGTSYERYF
TRBJ1-1 | many | TRBV28 | - | TGTGCCAGCAGAGTTGCGGGGCAGGATACGGGTTTCTTT | CASRVAGQDTGFF
TRBJ1-5 | - | TRBV4-2 | - | TGTGCCAGCAGCCAAGATATCGTGGGTAGGGGCAATCAGCCCCAGCATTTT | CASSQDIVGRGNQPQHF
TRBJ1-2 | many | TRBV29-1 | - | TGCAGCGTTGAAGATATACGTATCGGCTACACCTTC | CSVEDIRIGYTF
TRBJ2-1 | many | TRBV11-3 | - | TGTGCCAGCAGCCCAGATGGGACAAGGCCCTACAATGAGCAGTTCTTC | CASSPDGTRPYNEQFF
TRBJ2-7 | many | TRBV20-1 | TRBD2 | TGCAGTGCTGCCCCCGGACTAGGAGATCTCGAGCAGTACTTC | CSAAPGLGDLEQYF
TRBJ2-6 | - | TRBV12-3/TRBV12-4 | - | TGTGCCAGCAGTTTTTACAGGAGTTCCGGGGCCAACGTCCTGACTTTC | CASSFYRSSGANVLTF
TRBJ2-1 | many | TRBV27 | - | TGTGCCAGCAGTTATAGGGACGTGGGGACCTCCTACAATGAGCAGTTCTTC | CASSYRDVGTSYNEQFF
TRBJ2-3 | - | TRBV24-1 | - | TGTGCCACCAGTGATTATGGGTCGGATACGCAGTATTTT | CATSDYGSDTQYF
TRBJ1-5 | many | TRBV5-1 | - | TGCGCCAGCAGCGGAGGACAGATATCCAATCAGCCCCAGCATTTT | CASSGGQISNQPQHF
TRBJ2-3 | few | TRBV11-2 | TRBD2 | TGTGCCAGCAGCCAAAAACTAGCGGGGGGACCTGGTACGCAGTATTTT | CASSQKLAGGPGTQYF
TRBJ2-1 | - | TRBV18 | - | TGTGCCAGCTCACCGGGGACTGCCGTCGGCGAGCAGTTCTTC | CASSPGTAVGEQFF
TRBJ1-1 | many | TRBV6-5 | TRBD1 | TGTGCCAGCAGTTACAGGACAGGGGGCTCGAACACTGAAGCTTTCTTT | CASSYRTGGSNTEAFF
TRBJ2-1 | many | TRBV24-1 | TRBD2 | TGTGCCACCAGTGACTTAGCGGGTAACAATGAGCAGTTCTTC | CATSDLAGNNEQFF
TRBJ2-1 | - | TRBV11-2 | - | TGTGCCAGTAGTATCATAACAGGGGAGCAGTTCTTC | CASSIITGEQFF
TRBJ2-1 | many | TRBV7-3 | TRBD2 | TGTGCCAGCAGCTTAACCCTCGGGACTAGCCCCGGCGCGAATGAGCAGTTCTTC | CASSLTLGTSPGANEQFF
TRBJ2-5 | - | TRBV24-1 | TRBD2 | TGTGCCACCAGTTCCTCTTTAGCGGGCCTACAAGAGACCCAGTACTTC | CATSSSLAGLQETQYF
TRBJ2-5 | many | TRBV3-1 | - | TGTGCCAGCAGCCAAGGAAAGACCCAGTACTTC | CASSQGKTQYF
TRBJ1-1 | many | TRBV12-3/TRBV12-4 | TRBD1 | TGTGCCAGCAGCACGGGACAGATGAGCACTGAAGCTTTCTTT | CASSTGQMSTEAFF
TRBJ2-7 | many | TRBV12-5 | - | TGTGCTAGTGGTTTGGTAAGGCCTGCGGGGACCTACGAGCAGTACTTC | CASGLVRPAGTYEQYF
TRBJ1-2 | few | TRBV4-3 | TRBD1 | TGCGCCAGCAGCCCCGGGACAGGGAACGCCTATGGCTACACCTTC | CASSPGTGNAYGYTF
TRBJ2-7 | few | TRBV20-1 | - | TGCAGTGCTAGCGGGCTAGGGTCCTACGAGCAGTACTTC | CSASGLGSYEQYF
TRBJ2-3 | many | TRBV15 | - | TGTGCCACCAAAGGGGGGTTTGGCACAGATACGCAGTATTTT | CATKGGFGTDTQYF
TRBJ2-1 | - | TRBV4-3 | TRBD2 | TGCGCCAGCAGCCAATGGACTAGCGGGATTTACAATGAGCAGTTCTTC | CASSQWTSGIYNEQFF
TRBJ2-1 | - | TRBV15 | - | TGTGCCACCAGCAGAGTATCAGGATCGAGGTCCAATGAGCAGTTCTTC | CATSRVSGSRSNEQFF